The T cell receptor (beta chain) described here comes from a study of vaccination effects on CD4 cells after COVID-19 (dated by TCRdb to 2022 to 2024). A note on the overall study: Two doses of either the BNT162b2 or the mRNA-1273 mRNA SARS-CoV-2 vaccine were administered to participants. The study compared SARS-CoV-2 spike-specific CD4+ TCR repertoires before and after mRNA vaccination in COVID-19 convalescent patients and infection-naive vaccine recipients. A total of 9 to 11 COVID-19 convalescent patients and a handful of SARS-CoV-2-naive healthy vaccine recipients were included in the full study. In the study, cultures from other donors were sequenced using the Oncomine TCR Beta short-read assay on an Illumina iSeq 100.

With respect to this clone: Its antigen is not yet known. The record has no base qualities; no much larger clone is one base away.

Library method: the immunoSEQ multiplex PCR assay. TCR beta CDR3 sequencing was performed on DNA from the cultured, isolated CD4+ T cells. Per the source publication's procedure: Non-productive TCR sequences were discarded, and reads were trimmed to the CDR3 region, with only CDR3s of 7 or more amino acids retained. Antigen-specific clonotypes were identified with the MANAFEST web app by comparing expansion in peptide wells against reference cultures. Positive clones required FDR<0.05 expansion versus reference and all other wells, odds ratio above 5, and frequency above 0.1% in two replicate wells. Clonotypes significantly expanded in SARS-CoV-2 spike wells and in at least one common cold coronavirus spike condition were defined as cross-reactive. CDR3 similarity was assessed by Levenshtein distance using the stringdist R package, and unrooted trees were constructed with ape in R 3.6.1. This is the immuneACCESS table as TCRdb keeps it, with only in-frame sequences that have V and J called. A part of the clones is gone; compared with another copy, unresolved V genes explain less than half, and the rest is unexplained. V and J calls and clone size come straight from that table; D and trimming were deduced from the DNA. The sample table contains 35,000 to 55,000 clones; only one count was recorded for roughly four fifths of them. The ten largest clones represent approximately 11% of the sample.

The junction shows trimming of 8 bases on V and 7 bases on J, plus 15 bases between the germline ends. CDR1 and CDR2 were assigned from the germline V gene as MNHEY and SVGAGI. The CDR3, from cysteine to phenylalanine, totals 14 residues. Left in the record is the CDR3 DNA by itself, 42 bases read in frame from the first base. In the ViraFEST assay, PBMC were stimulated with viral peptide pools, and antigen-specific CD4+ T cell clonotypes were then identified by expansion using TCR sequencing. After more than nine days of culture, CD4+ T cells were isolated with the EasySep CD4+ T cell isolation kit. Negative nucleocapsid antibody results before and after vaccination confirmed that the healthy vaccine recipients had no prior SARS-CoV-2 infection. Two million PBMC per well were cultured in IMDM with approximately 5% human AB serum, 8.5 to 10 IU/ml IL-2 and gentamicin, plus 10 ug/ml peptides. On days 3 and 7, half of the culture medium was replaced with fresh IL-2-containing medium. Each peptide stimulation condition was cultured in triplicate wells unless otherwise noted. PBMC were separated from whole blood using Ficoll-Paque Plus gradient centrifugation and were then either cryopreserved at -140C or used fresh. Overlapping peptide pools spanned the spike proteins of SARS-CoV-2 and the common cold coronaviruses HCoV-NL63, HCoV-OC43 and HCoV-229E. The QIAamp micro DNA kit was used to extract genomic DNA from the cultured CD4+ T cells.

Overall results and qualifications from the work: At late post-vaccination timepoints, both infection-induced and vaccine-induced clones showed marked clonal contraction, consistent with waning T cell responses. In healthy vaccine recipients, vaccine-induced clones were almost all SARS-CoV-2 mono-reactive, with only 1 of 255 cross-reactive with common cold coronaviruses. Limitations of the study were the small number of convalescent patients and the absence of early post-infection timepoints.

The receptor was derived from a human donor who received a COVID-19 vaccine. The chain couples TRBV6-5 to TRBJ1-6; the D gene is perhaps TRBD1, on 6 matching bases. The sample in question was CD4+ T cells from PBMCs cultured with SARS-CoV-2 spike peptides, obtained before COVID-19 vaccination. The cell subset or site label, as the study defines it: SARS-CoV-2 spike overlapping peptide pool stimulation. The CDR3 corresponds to CASSPDSNNSPLHF. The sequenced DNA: TGTGCCAGCTCCCCGGACAGCAACAATTCACCCCTCCACTTT.